The clone carrying this T cell receptor (beta chain) was recorded a few times. V gave up 4 bases and J gave up 2 bases, with 5 bases separating them. CDR3 length: 13 amino acids. Germline CDR1 MDHEN, CDR2 SYDVKM. The sample belongs to a study of shared clonotypes between healthy human individuals. Here immunoSEQ multiplex PCR was the method, and the copy in TCRdb shows in-frame clones only, minus some. The sample includes 2 million to 2.5 million clones, over 85% seen only once; the top ten take 0.35% to 0.45%. The V gene is TRBV28, the J gene TRBJ1-4; no firm D call. The sample consisted of naive CD4+ T cells from PBMCs. Described subset: CD45RA+ positively selected. The TCR originated in a man in his late teens or twenties in good health. Some clones in this sample may be carry-over from other donors' samples. CDR3: CASSWRTNEKLFF. The DNA for the CDR3 is TGTGCCAGCAGTTGGCGGACTAATGAAAAACTGTTTTTT.